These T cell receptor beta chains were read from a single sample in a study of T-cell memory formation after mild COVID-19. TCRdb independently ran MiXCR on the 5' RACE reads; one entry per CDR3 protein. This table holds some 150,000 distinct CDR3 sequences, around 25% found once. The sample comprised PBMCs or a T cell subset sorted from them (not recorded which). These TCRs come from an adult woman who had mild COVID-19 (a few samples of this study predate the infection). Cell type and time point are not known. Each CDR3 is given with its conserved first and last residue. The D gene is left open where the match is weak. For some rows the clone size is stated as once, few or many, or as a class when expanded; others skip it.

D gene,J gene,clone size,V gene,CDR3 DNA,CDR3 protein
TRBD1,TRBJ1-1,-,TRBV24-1,TGTGCCACCTCCCTGACAGGGACGGCTGAAGCTTTCTTT,CATSLTGTAEAFF
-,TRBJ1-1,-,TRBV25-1,TGTGCCAGCAGTGTCCCCAATGAAGCTTTCTTT,CASSVPNEAFF
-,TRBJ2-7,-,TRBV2,TGTGCCAGCAGTGAAGGTCAGAACTACGAGCAGTACTTC,CASSEGQNYEQYF
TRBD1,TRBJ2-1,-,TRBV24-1,TGTGCCACCAGGGGCAGGGGGCACAATGAGCAGTTCTTC,CATRGRGHNEQFF
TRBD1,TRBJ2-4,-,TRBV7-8,TGTGCCAGCAGCTTTGTGACCGGGACAGGGGGAAACATTCAGTACTTC,CASSFVTGTGGNIQYF
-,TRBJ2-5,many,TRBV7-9,TGTGCCAGCACACCCGACTTGGGTGGGGAGACCCAGTACTTC,CASTPDLGGETQYF
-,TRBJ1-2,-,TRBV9,TGTGCCAGCAGCACCGGCGGCTATGGCTACACCTTC,CASSTGGYGYTF
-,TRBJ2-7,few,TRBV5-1,TGCGCCAGCAGTAGCGACAGGCTCTCCTACGAGCAGTACTTC,CASSSDRLSYEQYF
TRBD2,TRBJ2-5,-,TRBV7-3,TGTGCCAGCAGCCAAGCGGGGGGGCCGGAGACCCAGTACTTC,CASSQAGGPETQYF
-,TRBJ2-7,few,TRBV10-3,TGTGCCATCAGTGAAAAAATCTACGAGCAGTACTTC,CAISEKIYEQYF
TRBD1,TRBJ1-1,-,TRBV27,TGTGCCAGCAGTGTGACAGGGGTCCTGAACACTGAAGCTTTCTTT,CASSVTGVLNTEAFF
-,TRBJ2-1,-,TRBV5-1,TGCGCCAGCAGCTTGACGGCAGGGGAGCAGTTCTTC,CASSLTAGEQFF
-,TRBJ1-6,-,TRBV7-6,TGTGCCAGCAGCTTAGTAGCGGGGGAAAAAGGAGCGATGGTCAATTCACCCCTCAACTTT,CASSLVAGEKGAMVNSPLNF
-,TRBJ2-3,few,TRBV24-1,TGTGCCACCAGTGAGCTCTTTGGAGATACGCAGTATTTT,CATSELFGDTQYF
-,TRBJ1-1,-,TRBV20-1,TGCAGTGCCCCGCTTGGGGTCCGGCCTGAAGCTTTCTTT,CSAPLGVRPEAFF
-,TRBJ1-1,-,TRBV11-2,TGTGCCAGCAGCGGGGGACCGGCGAACACTGAAGCTTTCTTT,CASSGGPANTEAFF
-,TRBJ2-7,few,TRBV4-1,TGCGCCAGCAGCTATACCTTTGGAGGGCCCTACGAGCAGTACTTC,CASSYTFGGPYEQYF
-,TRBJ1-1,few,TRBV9,TGTGCCAGCAGCGTAGAGGGGACCTACACTGAAGCTTTCTTT,CASSVEGTYTEAFF
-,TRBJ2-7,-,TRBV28,TGTGCCAGCACCCAAGGGCGGGGCGGGTACGAGCAGTACTTC,CASTQGRGGYEQYF
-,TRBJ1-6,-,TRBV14,TGTGCCAGCAGCCAAGGAGGGTGGGGATCCCTCCACTTT,CASSQGGWGSLHF
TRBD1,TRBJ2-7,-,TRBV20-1,TGCAGTGCTATGCGACGGGACAGCTTGGAGGAGTACTTC,CSAMRRDSLEEYF
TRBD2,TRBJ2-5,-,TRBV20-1,TGCAGTGCTAGAGTTCCTTCAGGGCTAGCGGCCCGGGGGAGGGAGACCCAGTACTTC,CSARVPSGLAARGRETQYF
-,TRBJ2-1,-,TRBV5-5,TGTGCCAGCAGCTTGGACAGGGTAATTCCGGATGAGCAGTTCTTC,CASSLDRVIPDEQFF
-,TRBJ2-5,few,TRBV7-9,TGTGCCAGCAGCAACGGGACATTGGGATGGGAGACCCAGTACTTC,CASSNGTLGWETQYF
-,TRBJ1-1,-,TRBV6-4,TGTGCCAGCAGTGTTAGCGGGACATCGAACACTGAAGCTTTCTTT,CASSVSGTSNTEAFF
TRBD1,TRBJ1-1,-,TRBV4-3,TGCGCCAGCAGCCAAGAGGGACAGGGGTTTAGGGGTGAAGCTTTCTTT,CASSQEGQGFRGEAFF
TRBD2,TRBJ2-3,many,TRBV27,TGTGCCAGCAGTTTGGCTAGCGGGGGAACAGATACGCAGTATTTT,CASSLASGGTDTQYF
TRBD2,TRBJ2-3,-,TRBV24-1,TGTGCCACCAGTGACCCTGGGACTAGCGGTTTCACAGATACGCAGTATTTT,CATSDPGTSGFTDTQYF
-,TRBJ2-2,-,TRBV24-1,TGTGCCACCAGTGATTTAGGGGAGTCCGGGGAGCTGTTTTTT,CATSDLGESGELFF
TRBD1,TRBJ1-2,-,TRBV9,TGTGCCAGCAGCGTAGAACCAGGGGGCTATGGCTACACCTTC,CASSVEPGGYGYTF
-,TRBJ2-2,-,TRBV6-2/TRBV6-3,TGTGCCAGCAGTTACGGCGTGAACACCGGGGAGATGTTTTTT,CASSYGVNTGEMFF
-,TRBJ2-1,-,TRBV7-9,TGTGCCAGCAGCCGAGGGGGGTATGAGCAGTTCTTC,CASSRGGYEQFF
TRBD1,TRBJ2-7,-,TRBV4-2,TGTGCCAGCAGCCAAGGGGGACAGCCACGAAACCAGTACTTC,CASSQGGQPRNQYF
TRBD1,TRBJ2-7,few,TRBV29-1,TGCAGCGTCCCGGGACAGGGGGCCTACGAGCAGTACTTC,CSVPGQGAYEQYF
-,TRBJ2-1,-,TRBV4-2,TGTGCCAGCAGCCAAAGCGGGCAAGAGCAGTTCTTC,CASSQSGQEQFF
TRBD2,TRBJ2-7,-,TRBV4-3,TGCGCCAGCAGCGCGGGACTAGCGAGAGGGGGAGGCAGCTACGAGCAGTACTTC,CASSAGLARGGGSYEQYF
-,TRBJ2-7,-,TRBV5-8,TGTGCCAGCAGCTTGCGAGGACTTTACGAGCAGTACTTC,CASSLRGLYEQYF
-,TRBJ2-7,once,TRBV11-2,TGTGCCAGCAGCCGGGTCTCCCACTACGAGCAGTACTTC,CASSRVSHYEQYF
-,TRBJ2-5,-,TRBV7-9,TGTGCCAGCAGCTTTACGTACGAGGAGACCCAGTACTTC,CASSFTYEETQYF
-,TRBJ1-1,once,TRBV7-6,TGTGCCAGCAGCCTGTCCCGGGGGCCTGAAGCTTTCTTT,CASSLSRGPEAFF
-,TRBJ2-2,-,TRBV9,TGTGCCAGCAGCGTAGAGTCCGCGAACACCGGGGAGCTGTTTTTT,CASSVESANTGELFF
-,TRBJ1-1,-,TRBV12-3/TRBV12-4,TGTGCCAGCAGTTTAGGGGATTGGGGCACTGAAGCTTTCTTT,CASSLGDWGTEAFF
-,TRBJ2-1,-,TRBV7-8,TGTGCCAGCAGCTTAGGCGGGATCATCAATGAGCAGTTCTTC,CASSLGGIINEQFF
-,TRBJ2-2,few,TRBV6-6,TGTGCCAGCAGTTACGGGGCCGGGGAGCTGTTTTTT,CASSYGAGELFF
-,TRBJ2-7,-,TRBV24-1,TGTGCCACCAGTGATTTCGGCGAGCAGTACTTC,CATSDFGEQYF
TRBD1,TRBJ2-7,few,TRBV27,TGTGCCAGCAGTCCTTCACAGGGGGGCGAGCAGTACTTC,CASSPSQGGEQYF
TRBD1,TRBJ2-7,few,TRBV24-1,TGTGCCATGCCGTTGACAGGGAATTTATCCTCCTACGAGCAGTACTTC,CAMPLTGNLSSYEQYF
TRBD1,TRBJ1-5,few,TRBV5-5,TGTGCCAGCAGTCGGACAGGGGCCCAATATAGCAATCAGCCCCAGCATTTT,CASSRTGAQYSNQPQHF
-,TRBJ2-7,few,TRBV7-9,TGTGCCAGCAGCTTAGCGGGCCAACACGAGCAGTACTTC,CASSLAGQHEQYF